This T cell receptor beta chain was retrieved from a study of T cell responses to AZD1222 COVID-19 vaccine. Study-wide findings and caveats: There were vaccine-associated CD4 TCRs across spike, dominant at 160-218 and 743-854. The peak T cell response came first, and repertoires were sampled only after it. A mostly white British donor set with more females was recruited, and clonal diversity was possibly underestimated.

Clones were sequenced by immunoSEQ multiplex PCR, and TCRdb holds only the in-frame ones, with some missing. Of 150,000 to 200,000 clones in the sample, approximately 90% were seen once. A remark on this clone: Its antigen is unknown.

J gave up 7 bases and V 5 bases, and 7 bases lay outside the gene matches. This CDR3 is built from 13 residues. Germline V CDR1 and CDR2: MDHEN, SYDVKM. This specimen consisted of peripheral blood, obtained 28 days after the second dose of the MenACWY control vaccine. The chain has TRBV28 and TRBJ1-1; 7 positions match TRBD1. The clonotype originates from an adult who received the MenACWY meningococcal vaccine as a control. The CDR3 loop reads CASSLWDSLEAFF. CDR3 bases: TGTGCCAGCAGTCTCTGGGACAGCCTTGAAGCTTTCTTT.